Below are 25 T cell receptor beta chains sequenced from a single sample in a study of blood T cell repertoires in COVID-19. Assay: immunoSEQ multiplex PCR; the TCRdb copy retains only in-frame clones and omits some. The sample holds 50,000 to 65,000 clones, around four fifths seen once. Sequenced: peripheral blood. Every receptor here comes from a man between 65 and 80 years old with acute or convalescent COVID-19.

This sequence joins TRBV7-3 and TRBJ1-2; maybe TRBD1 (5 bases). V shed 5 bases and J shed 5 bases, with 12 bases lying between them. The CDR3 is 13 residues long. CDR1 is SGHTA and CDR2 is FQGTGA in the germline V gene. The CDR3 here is CASSIGGGYGYTF. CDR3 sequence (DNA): TGTGCCAGCAGCATCGGGGGTGGGTATGGCTACACCTTC.

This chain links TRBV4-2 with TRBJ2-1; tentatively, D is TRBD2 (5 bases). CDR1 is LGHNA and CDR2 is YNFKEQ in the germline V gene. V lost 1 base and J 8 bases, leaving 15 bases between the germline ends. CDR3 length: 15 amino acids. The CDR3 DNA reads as TGTGCCAGCAGCCAAGCACCTAGCATGCAAGATGAGCAGTTCTTC. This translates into CASSQAPSMQDEQFF.

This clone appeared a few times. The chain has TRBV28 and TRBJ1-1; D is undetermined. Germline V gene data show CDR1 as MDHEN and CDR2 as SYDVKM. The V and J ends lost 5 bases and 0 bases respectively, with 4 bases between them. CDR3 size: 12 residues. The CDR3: CASSIMNTEAFF. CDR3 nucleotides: TGTGCCAGCAGTATTATGAACACTGAAGCTTTCTTT.

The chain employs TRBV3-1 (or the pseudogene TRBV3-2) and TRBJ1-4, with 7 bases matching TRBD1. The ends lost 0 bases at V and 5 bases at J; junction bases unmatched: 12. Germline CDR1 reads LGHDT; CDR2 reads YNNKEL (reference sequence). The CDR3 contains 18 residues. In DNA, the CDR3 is TGTGCCAGCAGCCAAGATCTGTGGGAAACAGGGGAGAATGAAAAACTGTTTTTT. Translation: CASSQDLWETGENEKLFF.

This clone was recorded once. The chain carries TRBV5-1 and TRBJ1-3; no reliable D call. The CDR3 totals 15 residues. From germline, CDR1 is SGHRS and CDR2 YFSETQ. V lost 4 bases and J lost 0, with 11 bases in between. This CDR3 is CASSPTISSGNTIYF. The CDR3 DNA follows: TGCGCCAGCAGCCCAACTATCTCCTCTGGAAACACCATATATTTT.

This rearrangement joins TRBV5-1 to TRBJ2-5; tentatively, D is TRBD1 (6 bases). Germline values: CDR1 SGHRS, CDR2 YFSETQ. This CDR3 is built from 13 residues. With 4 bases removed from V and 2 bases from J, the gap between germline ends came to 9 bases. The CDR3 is CASSAGQQETQYF. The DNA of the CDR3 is TGCGCCAGCAGCGCCGGACAGCAAGAGACCCAGTACTTC.

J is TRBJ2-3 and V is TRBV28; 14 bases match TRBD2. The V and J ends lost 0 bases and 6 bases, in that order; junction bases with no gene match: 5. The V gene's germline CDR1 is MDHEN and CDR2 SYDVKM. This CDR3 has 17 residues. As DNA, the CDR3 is TGTGCCAGCAGTTTATGGACTAGCGGGGGGGAGCGGGATACGCAGTATTTT. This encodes CASSLWTSGGERDTQYF.

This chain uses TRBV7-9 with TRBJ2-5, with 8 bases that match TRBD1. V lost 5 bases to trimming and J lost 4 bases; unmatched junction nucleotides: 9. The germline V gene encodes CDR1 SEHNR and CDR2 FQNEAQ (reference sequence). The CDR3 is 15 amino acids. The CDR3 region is CASSHGQGEGETQYF. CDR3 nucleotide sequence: TGTGCCAGCAGCCACGGACAGGGAGAGGGAGAGACCCAGTACTTC.

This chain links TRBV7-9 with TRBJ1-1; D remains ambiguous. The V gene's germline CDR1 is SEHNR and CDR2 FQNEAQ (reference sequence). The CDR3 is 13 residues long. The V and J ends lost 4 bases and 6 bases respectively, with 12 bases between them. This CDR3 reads CASSSMAGSEAFF. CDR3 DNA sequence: TGTGCCAGCAGCTCAATGGCGGGGTCTGAAGCTTTCTTT.

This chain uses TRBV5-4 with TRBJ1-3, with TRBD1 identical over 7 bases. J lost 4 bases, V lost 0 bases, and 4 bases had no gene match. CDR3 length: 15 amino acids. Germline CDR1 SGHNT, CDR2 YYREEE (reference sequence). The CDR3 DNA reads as TGTGCCAGCAGCTTGGGTACAGGGGTGGGAAACACCATATATTTT. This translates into CASSLGTGVGNTIYF.

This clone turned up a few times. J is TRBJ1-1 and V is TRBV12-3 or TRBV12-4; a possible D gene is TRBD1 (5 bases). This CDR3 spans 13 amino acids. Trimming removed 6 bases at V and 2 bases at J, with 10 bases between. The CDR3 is CASRAGTNTEAFF. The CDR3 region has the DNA TGTGCCAGCAGGGCCGGGACTAACACTGAAGCTTTCTTT.

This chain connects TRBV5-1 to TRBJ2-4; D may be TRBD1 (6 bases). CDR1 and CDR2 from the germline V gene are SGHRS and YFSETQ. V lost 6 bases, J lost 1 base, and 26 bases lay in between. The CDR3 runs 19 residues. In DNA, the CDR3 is TGCGCCAGCAAGCTTTCGTCACTCGTGCAGGGGTGGGCCAAAAACATTCAGTACTTC. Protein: CASKLSSLVQGWAKNIQYF.

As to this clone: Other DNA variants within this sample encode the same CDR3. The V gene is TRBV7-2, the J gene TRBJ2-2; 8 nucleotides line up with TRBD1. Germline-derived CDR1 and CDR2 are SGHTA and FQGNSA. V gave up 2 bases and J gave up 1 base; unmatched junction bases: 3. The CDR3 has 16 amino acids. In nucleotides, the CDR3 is TGTGCCAGCAGCTTACTTGGGACAGGGAACACCGGGGAGCTGTTTTTT. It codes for CASSLLGTGNTGELFF.

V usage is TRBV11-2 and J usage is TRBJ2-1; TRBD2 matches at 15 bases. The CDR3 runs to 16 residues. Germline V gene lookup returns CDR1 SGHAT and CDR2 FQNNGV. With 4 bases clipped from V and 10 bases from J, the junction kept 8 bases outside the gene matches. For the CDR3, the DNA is TGTGCCAGCAGCTCGGGACTAGCGGGGGGTCTTCCGGAGCAGTTCTTC. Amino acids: CASSSGLAGGLPEQFF.

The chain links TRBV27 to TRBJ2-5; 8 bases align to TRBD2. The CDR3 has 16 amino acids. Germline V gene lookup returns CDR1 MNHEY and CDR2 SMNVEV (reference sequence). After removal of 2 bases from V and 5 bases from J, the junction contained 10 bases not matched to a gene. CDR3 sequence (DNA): TGTGCCAGCAGTTTACTCCCTCGGGCTAGCGGGGAGACCCAGTACTTC. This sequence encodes CASSLLPRASGETQYF.

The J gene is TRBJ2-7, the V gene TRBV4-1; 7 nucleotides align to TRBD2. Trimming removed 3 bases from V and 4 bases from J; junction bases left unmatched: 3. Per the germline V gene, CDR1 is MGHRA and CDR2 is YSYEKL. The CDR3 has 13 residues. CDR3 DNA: TGCGCCAGCAGCCAGGTCGGGGGGTACGAGCAGTACTTC. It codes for CASSQVGGYEQYF.

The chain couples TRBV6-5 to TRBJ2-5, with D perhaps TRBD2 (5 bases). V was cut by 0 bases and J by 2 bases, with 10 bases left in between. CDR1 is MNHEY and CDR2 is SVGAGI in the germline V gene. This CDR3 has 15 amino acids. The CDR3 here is CASSYSSGIQETQYF. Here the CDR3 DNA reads TGTGCCAGCAGTTACTCTTCCGGGATACAAGAGACCCAGTACTTC.

CDR3 sequence reads: CASSLEAGGNEQFF. For the CDR3, the DNA is TGTGCCAGCAGTTTAGAGGCAGGGGGCAATGAGCAGTTCTTC. This chain joins TRBV27 and TRBJ2-1, with 7 bases aligning to TRBD1. The CDR3 has 14 amino acids. The germline gives CDR1 MNHEY, CDR2 SMNVEV (reference sequence). J lost 6 bases, V lost 2 bases, and 4 bases had no gene match.

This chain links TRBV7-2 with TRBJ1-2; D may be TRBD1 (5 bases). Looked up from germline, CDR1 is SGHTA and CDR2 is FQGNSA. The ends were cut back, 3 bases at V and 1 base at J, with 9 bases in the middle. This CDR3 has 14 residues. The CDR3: CASSFSGINYGYTF. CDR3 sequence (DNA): TGTGCCAGCAGCTTTTCAGGGATTAACTATGGCTACACCTTC.

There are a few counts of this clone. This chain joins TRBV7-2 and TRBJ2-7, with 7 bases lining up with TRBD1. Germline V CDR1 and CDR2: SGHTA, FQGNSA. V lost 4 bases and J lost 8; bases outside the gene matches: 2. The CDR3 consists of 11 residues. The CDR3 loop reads CASSWDSQQYF. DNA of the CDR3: TGTGCCAGCAGCTGGGACAGCCAGCAGTACTTC.

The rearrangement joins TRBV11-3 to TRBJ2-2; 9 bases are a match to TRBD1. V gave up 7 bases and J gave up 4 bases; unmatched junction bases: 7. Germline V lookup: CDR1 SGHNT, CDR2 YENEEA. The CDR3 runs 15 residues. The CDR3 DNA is TGTGCCAGCACCTTGACAGGGGGTACCACCGGGGAGCTGTTTTTT. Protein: CASTLTGGTTGELFF.

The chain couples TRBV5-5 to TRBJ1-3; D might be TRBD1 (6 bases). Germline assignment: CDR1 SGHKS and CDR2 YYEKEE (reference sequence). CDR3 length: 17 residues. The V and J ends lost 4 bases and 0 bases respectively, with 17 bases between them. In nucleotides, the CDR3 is TGTGCCAGCAGCAGATCAACAGGGCGCGCCTCTGGAAACACCATATATTTT. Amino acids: CASSRSTGRASGNTIYF.

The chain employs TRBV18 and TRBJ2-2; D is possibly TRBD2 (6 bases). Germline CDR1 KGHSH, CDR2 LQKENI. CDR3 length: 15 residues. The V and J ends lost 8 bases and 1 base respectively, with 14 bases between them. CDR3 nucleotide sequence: TGTGCCAGCACGCCCTCCGGGGGGAACACCGGGGAGCTGTTTTTT. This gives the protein CASTPSGGNTGELFF.

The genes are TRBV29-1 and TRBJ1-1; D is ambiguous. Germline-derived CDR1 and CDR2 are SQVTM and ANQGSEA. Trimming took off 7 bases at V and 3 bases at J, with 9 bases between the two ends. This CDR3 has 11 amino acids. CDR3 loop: CSAQPDTEAFF. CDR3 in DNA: TGCAGCGCCCAACCGGACACTGAAGCTTTCTTT.

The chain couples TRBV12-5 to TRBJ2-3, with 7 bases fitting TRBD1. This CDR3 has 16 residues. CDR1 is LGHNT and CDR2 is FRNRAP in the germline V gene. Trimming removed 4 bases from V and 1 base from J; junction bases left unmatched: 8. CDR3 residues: CASGSQQGPGTDTQYF. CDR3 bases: TGTGCTAGTGGTTCCCAACAGGGGCCTGGCACAGATACGCAGTATTTT.